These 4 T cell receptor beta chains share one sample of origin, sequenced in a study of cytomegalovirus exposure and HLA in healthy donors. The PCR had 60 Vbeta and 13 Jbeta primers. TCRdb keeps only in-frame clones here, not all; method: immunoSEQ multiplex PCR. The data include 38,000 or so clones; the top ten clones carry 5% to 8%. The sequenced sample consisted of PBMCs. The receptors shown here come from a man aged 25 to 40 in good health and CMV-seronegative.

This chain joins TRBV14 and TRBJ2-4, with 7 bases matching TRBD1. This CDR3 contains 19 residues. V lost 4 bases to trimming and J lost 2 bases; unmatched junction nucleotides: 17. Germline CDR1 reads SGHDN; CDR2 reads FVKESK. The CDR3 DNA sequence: TGTGCCAGCAGCCTCTCGAGCGATCCGACAGGGACATCCAAAAACATTCAGTACTTC. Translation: CASSLSSDPTGTSKNIQYF.

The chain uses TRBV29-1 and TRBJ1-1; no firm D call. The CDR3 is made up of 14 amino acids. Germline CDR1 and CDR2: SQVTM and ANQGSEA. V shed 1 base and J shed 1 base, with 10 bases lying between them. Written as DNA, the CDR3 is TGCAGCGTTGAAGTTCTTGCCAGGAACACTGAAGCTTTCTTT. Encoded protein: CSVEVLARNTEAFF.

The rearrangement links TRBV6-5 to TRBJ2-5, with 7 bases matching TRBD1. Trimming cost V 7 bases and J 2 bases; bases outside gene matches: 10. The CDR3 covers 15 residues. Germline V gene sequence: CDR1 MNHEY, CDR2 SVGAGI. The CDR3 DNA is TGTGCCAGCAATAGAGGGGGCTCTGGTCAAGAGACCCAGTACTTC. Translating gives CASNRGGSGQETQYF.

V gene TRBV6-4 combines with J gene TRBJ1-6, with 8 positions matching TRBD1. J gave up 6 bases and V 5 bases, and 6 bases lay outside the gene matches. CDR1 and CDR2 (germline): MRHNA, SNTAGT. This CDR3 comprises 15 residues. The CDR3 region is CASSLTGVPNSPLHF. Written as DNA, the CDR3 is TGTGCCAGCAGTTTGACAGGGGTACCTAATTCACCCCTCCACTTT.